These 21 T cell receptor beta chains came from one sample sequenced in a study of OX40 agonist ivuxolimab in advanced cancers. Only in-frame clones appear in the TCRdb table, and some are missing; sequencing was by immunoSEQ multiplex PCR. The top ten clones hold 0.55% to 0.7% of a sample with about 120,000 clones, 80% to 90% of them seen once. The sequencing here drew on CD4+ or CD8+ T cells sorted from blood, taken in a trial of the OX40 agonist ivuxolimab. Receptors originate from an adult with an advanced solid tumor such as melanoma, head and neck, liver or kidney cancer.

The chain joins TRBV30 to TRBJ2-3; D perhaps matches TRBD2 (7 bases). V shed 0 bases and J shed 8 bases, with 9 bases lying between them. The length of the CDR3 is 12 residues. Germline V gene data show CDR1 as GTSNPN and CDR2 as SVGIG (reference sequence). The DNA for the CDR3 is TGTGCCTGGAGTGTAGGGGGGGGTACGCAGTATTTT. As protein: CAWSVGGGTQYF.

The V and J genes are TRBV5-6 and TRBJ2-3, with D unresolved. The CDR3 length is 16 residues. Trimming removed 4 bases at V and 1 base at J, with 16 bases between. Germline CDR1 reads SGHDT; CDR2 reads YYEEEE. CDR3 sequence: CASSDRLVIGTDTQYF. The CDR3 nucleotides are TGTGCCAGCAGCGACCGTCTAGTTATCGGCACAGATACGCAGTATTTT.

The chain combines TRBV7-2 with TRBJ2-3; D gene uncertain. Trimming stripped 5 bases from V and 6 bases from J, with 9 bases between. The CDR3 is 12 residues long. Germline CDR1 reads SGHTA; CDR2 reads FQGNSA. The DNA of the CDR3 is TGTGCCAGCAGCCCCTATGGGGATACGCAGTATTTT. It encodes CASSPYGDTQYF.

CDR3 bases: TGTGCCAGCAGTTTAGGGGGGGTGGTGGGGCAGCCCCAGCATTTT. Its translation is CASSLGGVVGQPQHF. The chain carries TRBV27 and TRBJ1-5; the D gene is possibly TRBD1 (5 bases). V dropped 2 bases and J dropped 7 bases, with 15 bases sitting between them. Germline V CDR1 and CDR2: MNHEY, SMNVEV (reference sequence). This CDR3 comprises 15 residues.

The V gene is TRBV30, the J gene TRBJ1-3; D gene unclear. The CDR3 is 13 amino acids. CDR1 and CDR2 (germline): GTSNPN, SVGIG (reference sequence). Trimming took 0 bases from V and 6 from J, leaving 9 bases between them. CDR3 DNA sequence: TGTGCCTGGAGTGTAATGTTGGCAAACACCATATATTTT. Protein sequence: CAWSVMLANTIYF.

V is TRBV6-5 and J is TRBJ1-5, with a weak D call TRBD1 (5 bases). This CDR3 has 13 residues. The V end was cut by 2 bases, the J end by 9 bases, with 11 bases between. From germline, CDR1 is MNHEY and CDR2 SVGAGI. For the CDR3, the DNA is TGTGCCAGCAGTTACGACCAGGGCCCGCCCCAGCATTTT. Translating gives CASSYDQGPPQHF.

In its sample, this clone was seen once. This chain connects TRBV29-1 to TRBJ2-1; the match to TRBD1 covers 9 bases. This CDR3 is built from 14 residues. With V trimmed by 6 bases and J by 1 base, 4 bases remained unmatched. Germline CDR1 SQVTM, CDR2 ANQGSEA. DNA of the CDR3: TGCAGCGTAGGAGGGACAGGGTCCTACAATGAGCAGTTCTTC. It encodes CSVGGTGSYNEQFF.

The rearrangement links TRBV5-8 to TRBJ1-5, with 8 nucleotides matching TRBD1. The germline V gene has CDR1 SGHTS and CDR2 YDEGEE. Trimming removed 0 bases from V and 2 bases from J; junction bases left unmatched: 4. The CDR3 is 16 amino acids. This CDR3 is CASSLETGVGNQPQHF. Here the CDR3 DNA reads TGTGCCAGCAGCTTGGAGACAGGGGTGGGCAATCAGCCCCAGCATTTT.

CDR3 amino acids: CASSVGWGAYNSPLHF. DNA for the CDR3: TGTGCCAGCAGCGTAGGATGGGGGGCGTATAATTCACCCCTCCACTTT. The gene calls are TRBV9 and TRBJ1-6; D might be TRBD1 (6 bases). Germline V gives CDR1 SGDLS, CDR2 YYNGEE. The V gene lost 0 bases and the J gene lost 4 bases, with 11 bases spanning the gap. The CDR3 is made up of 16 amino acids.

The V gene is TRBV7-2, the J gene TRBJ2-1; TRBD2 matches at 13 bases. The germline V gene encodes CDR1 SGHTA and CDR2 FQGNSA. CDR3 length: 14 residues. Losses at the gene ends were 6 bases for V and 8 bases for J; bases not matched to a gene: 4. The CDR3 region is CASSRLAGGHEQFF. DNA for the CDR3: TGTGCCAGCAGTCGACTAGCGGGGGGCCATGAGCAGTTCTTC. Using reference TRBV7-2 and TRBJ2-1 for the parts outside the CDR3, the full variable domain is GAGVSQSPSNKVTEKGKDVELRCDPISGHTALYWYRQSLGQGLEFLIYFQGNSAPDKSGLPSDRFSAERTGGSVSTLTIQRTQQEDSAVYLCASSRLAGGHEQFFGPGTRLTVL.

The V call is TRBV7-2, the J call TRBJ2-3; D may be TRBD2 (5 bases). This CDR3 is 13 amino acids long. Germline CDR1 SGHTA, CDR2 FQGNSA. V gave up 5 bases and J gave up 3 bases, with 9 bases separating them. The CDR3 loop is CASSPTRTDTQYF. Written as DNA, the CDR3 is TGTGCCAGCAGCCCTACTAGGACAGATACGCAGTATTTT. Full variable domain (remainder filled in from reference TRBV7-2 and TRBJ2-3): GAGVSQSPSNKVTEKGKDVELRCDPISGHTALYWYRQSLGQGLEFLIYFQGNSAPDKSGLPSDRFSAERTGGSVSTLTIQRTQQEDSAVYLCASSPTRTDTQYFGPGTRLTVL.

In DNA form, the CDR3 reads TGTGCCAGCAGCTTAGAGGGGACAGGGGGATCCAATCAGCCCCAGCATTTT. It codes for CASSLEGTGGSNQPQHF. The V gene is TRBV7-9, the J gene TRBJ1-5; 11 nucleotides agree with TRBD1. The germline CDR1 and CDR2 sequences are SEHNR and FQNEAQ (reference sequence). There are 17 residues in the CDR3. The V gene end was trimmed by 1 base and the J gene end by 3 bases; junction bases not matched to a gene: 5.

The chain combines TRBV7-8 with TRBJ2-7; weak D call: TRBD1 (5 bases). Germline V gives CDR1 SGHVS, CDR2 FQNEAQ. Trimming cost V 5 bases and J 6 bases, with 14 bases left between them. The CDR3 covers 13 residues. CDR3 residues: CASSPGHTREQYF. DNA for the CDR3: TGTGCCAGCAGCCCAGGACATACCCGCGAGCAGTACTTC.

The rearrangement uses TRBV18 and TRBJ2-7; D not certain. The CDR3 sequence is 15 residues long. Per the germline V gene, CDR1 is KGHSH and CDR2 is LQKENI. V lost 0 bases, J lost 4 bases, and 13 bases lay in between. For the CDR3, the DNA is TGTGCCAGCTCACCACCTTCTAGGGAAAGATACGAGCAGTACTTC. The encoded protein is CASSPPSRERYEQYF.

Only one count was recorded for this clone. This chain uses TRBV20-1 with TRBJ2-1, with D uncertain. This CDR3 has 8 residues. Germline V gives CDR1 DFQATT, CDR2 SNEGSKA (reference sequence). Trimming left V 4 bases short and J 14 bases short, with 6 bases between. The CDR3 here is CSATPKFF. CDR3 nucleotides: TGCAGTGCTACGCCCAAGTTCTTC.

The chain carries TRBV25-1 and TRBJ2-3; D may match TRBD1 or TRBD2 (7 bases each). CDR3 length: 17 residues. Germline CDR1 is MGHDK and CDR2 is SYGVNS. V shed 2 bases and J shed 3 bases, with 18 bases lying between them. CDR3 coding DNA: TGTGCCAGCAGTGAACGTGGGACAGCGGGGACTACAGATACGCAGTATTTT. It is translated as CASSERGTAGTTDTQYF.

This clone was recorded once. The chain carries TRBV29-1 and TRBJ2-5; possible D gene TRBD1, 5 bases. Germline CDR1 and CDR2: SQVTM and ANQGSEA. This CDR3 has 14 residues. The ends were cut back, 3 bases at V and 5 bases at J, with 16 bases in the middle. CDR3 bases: TGCAGCGTTGACGCTGGTGGGGCCGGGGAGACCCAGTACTTC. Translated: CSVDAGGAGETQYF.

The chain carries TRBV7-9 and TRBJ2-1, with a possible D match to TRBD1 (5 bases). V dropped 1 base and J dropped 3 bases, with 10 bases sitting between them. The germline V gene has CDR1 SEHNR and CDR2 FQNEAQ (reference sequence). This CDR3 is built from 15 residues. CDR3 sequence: CASSLGGTGYNEQFF. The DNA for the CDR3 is TGTGCCAGCAGCTTAGGGGGCACGGGCTACAATGAGCAGTTCTTC.

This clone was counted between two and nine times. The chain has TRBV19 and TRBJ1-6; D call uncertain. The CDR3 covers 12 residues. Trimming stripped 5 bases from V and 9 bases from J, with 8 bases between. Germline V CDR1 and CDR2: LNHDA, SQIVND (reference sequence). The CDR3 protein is CASSERASPLHF. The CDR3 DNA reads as TGTGCCAGTAGTGAGAGGGCTTCACCCCTCCACTTT.

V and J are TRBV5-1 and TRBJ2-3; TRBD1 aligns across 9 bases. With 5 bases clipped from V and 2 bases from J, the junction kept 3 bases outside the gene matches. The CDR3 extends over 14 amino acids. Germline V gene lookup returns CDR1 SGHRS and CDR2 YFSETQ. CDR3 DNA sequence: TGCGCCAGCAGAAGGACAGGGGCCACAGATACGCAGTATTTT. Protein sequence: CASRRTGATDTQYF. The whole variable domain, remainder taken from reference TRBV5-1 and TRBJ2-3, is KAGVTQTPRYLIKTRGQQVTLSCSPISGHRSVSWYQQTPGQGLQFLFEYFSETQRNKGNFPGRFSGRQFSNSRSEMNVSTLELGDSALYLCASRRTGATDTQYFGPGTRLTVL.

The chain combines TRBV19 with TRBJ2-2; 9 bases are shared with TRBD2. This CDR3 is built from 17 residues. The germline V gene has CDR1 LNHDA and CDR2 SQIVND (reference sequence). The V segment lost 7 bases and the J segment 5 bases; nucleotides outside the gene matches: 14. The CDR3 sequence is CASTSPPGTSLTGELFF. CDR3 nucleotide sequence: TGTGCCAGTACCTCCCCCCCCGGGACTAGCTTGACCGGGGAGCTGTTTTTT.